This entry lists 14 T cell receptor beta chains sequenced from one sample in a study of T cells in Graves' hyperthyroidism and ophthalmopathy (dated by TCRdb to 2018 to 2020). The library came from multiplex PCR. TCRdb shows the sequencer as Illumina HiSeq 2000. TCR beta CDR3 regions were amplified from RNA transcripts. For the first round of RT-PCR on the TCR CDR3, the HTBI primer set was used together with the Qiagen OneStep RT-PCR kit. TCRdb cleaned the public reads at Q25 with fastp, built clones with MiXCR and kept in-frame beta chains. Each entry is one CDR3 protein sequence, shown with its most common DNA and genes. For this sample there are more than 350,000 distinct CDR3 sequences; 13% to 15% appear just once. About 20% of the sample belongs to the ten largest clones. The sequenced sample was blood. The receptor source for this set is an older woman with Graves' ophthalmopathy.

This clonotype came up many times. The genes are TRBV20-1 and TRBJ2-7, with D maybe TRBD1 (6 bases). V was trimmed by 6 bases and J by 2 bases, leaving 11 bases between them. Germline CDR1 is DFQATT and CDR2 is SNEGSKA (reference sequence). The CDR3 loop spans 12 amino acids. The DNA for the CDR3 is TGCAGTGCACCGGACAGAACCTACGAGCAGTACTTC. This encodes CSAPDRTYEQYF.

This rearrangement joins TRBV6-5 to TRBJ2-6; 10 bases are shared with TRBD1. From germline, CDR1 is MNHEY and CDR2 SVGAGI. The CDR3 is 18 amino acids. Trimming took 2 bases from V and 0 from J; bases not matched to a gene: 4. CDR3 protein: CASSYTGQGSSGANVLTF. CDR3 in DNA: TGTGCCAGCAGTTACACGGGACAGGGGAGCTCTGGGGCCAACGTCCTGACTTTC.

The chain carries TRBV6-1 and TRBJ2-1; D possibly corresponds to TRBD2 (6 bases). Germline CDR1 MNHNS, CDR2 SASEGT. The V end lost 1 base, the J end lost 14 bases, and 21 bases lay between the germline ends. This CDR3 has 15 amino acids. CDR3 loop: CASSEVKASALVEFF. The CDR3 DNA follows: TGTGCCAGCAGTGAAGTTAAAGCTAGCGCCCTGGTGGAGTTCTTC.

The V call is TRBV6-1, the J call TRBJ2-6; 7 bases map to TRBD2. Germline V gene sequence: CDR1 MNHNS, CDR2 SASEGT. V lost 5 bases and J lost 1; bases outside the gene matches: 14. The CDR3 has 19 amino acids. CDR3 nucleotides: TGTGCCAGCAGTTTGCCGGTCGGGGGGTTTTTGTCTGGGGCCAACGTCCTGACTTTC. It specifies CASSLPVGGFLSGANVLTF.

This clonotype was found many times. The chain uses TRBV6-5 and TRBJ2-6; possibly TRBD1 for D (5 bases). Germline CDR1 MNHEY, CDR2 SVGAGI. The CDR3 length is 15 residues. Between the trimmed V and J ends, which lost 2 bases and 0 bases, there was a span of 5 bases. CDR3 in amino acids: CASSYDSSGANVLTF. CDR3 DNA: TGTGCCAGCAGTTACGACAGCTCTGGGGCCAACGTCCTGACTTTC.

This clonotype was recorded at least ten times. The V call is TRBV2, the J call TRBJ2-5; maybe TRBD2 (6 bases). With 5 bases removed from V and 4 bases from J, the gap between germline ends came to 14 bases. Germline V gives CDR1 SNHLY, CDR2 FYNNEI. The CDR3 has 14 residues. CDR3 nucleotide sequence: TGTGCCAGCAGTCGGAGGGACCGCCGAGAGACCCAGTACTTC. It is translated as CASSRRDRRETQYF.

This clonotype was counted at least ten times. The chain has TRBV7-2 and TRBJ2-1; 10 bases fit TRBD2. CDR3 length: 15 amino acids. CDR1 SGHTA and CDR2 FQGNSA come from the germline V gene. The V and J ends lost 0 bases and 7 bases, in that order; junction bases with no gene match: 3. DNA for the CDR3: TGTGCCAGCAGCTTAGCAACTAGCGGGATTAATGAGCAGTTCTTC. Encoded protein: CASSLATSGINEQFF.

The CDR3 DNA reads as TGTGCCAGCAGCGTAGACAGGGCTCAAGAGACCCAGTACTTC. The encoded protein is CASSVDRAQETQYF. This rearrangement joins TRBV9 to TRBJ2-5, with D perhaps TRBD1 (6 bases). The germline V gene encodes CDR1 SGDLS and CDR2 YYNGEE. This CDR3 contains 14 residues. V was pared by 0 bases and J by 2 bases, with 8 bases between.

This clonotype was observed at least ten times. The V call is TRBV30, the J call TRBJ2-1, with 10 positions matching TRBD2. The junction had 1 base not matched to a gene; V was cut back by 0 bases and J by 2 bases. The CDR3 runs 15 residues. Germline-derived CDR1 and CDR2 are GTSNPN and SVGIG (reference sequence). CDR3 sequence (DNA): TGTGCCTGGAGTGTACTAGCGGGAACCTACAATGAGCAGTTCTTC. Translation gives CAWSVLAGTYNEQFF.

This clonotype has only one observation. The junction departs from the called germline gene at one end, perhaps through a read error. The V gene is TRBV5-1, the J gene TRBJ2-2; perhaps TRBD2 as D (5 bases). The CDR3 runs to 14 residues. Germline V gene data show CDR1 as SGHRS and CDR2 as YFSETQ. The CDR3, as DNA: TGCGCCAGCAGCACCGGAGGCGGTACCGGGGAGCTGTATTTT. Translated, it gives CASSTGGGTGELYF.

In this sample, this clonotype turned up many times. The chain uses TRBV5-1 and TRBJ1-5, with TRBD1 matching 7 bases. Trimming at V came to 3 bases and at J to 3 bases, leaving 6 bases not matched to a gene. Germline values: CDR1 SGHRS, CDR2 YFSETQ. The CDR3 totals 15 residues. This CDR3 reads CASSWGTAPNQPQHF. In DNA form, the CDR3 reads TGCGCCAGCAGCTGGGGGACAGCGCCCAATCAGCCCCAGCATTTT.

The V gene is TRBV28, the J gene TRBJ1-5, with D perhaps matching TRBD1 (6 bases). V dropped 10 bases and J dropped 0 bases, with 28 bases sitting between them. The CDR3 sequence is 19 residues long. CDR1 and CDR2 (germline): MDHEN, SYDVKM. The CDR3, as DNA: TGTGCCACAGAAGAGTTTACCGGGACACACAGCTATAGCAATCAGCCCCAGCATTTT. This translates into CATEEFTGTHSYSNQPQHF.

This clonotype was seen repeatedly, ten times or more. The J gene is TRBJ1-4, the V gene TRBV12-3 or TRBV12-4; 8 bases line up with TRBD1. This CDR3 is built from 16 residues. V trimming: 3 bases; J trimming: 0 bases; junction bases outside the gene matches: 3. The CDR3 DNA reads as TGTGCCAGCAGTTTGGACAGGGCGGCAACTAATGAAAAACTGTTTTTT. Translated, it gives CASSLDRAATNEKLFF.

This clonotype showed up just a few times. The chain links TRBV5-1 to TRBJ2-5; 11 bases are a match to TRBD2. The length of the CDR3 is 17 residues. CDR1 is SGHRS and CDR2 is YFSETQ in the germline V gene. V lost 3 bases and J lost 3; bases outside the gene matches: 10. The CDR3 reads CASSSAGTSGSEETQYF. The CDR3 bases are TGCGCCAGCAGCTCGGCCGGGACTAGCGGAAGTGAAGAGACCCAGTACTTC.